These 24 T cell receptor beta chains came from one sample sequenced in a study of graft-versus-host responses after intestinal transplantation (dated by TCRdb to the early 2020s). Library preparation used the immunoSEQ multiplex PCR assay. The clones in this table, taken by TCRdb from immuneACCESS, are in-frame only. Not every clone is retained; where verified, under half of the shortfall comes from an unresolved V gene, and the cause of the rest is unknown. The sample records 9,500 to 13,000 clones, 92% of which are singletons. The ten largest clonotypes hold over 5% of the sample. The starting material was PBMCs, obtained about 70 days after transplant. Receptor source: a human patient who received an intestinal transplant, so some T cells may come from the graft donor.

The chain links TRBV7-6 to TRBJ2-1, with D perhaps matching TRBD2 (5 bases). This CDR3 region has 14 residues. From germline, CDR1 is SGHVS and CDR2 FNYEAQ. The V end lost 3 bases, the J end lost 8 bases, and 14 bases lay between the germline ends. In DNA, the CDR3 is TGTGCCAGCAGCTTCGACCAAAGTAGCGATGAGCAGTTCTTC. Translating it yields CASSFDQSSDEQFF.

This chain links TRBV10-2 with TRBJ2-1, with 9 bases matching TRBD2. CDR3 length: 15 residues. V shed 6 bases and J 5 bases; nucleotides not matched to a gene: 8. CDR1 and CDR2 from the germline V gene are WSHSY and SAAADI. The CDR3 region is CASRIIAGDDNEQFF. The CDR3 nucleotides are TGCGCCAGCAGAATTATAGCGGGAGACGACAATGAGCAGTTCTTC.

The sample holds one count of this clone. The rearrangement joins TRBV13 to TRBJ2-7; tentatively, D is TRBD1 (5 bases). This CDR3 has 14 residues. The ends were cut back, 0 bases at V and 3 bases at J, with 9 bases in the middle. In germline, CDR1 is PRHDT, CDR2 FYEKMQ (reference sequence). The CDR3 sequence is CASSLGTGNYEQYF. CDR3 sequence (DNA): TGTGCCAGCAGCTTAGGAACAGGCAACTACGAGCAGTACTTC.

The J gene is TRBJ2-1, the V gene TRBV18; TRBD2 matches 8 bases. The CDR3 is 14 residues long. Germline V lookup: CDR1 KGHSH, CDR2 LQKENI. V was clipped by 5 bases and J by 6 bases; unmatched bases: 6. CDR3 in DNA: TGTGCCAGCTCAGCGGGACTAGGCTTCAATGAGCAGTTCTTC. Protein product: CASSAGLGFNEQFF. The variable domain in full, completed from reference TRBV18 and TRBJ2-1, reads NAGVMQNPRHLVRRRGQEARLRCSPMKGHSHVYWYRQLPEEGLKFMVYLQKENIIDESGMPKERFSAEFPKEGPSILRIQQVVRGDSAAYFCASSAGLGFNEQFFGPGTRLTVL.

The chain carries TRBV5-1 and TRBJ1-5; TRBD1 agrees at 12 bases. V trimming: 2 bases; J trimming: 0 bases; junction bases outside the gene matches: 12. Germline lookup yields CDR1 SGHRS and CDR2 YFSETQ. The CDR3 loop spans 20 amino acids. The CDR3 DNA follows: TGCGCCAGCAGCTTTTCAGGTGGGACAGGGGGCGTAAATAGCAATCAGCCCCAGCATTTT. It specifies CASSFSGGTGGVNSNQPQHF.

The chain recombines TRBV25-1 with TRBJ2-2; 8 nucleotides agree with TRBD2. The ends lost 1 base at V and 5 bases at J; junction bases unmatched: 6. CDR1 MGHDK and CDR2 SYGVNS come from the germline V gene. This CDR3 is 16 amino acids long. CDR3 in amino acids: CASSEWELAVTGELFF. CDR3 coding DNA: TGTGCCAGCAGTGAATGGGAACTAGCGGTGACCGGGGAGCTGTTTTTT.

The J gene is TRBJ2-3, the V gene TRBV21-1; TRBD1 was called by the table and not checked on the DNA. TRBV21-1 is annotated as a pseudogene. The CDR3 consists of 17 residues. The chain's CDR3 is CASSGLLATVMQDTQYF. The CDR3 DNA reads as TGTGCCAGCAGTGGATTGCTGGCTACAGTCATGCAAGATACGCAGTATTTT.

This rearrangement joins TRBV2 to TRBJ2-3, with 7 bases lining up with TRBD2. With V trimmed by 8 bases and J by 5 bases, 16 bases remained unmatched. The V gene's germline CDR1 is SNHLY and CDR2 FYNNEI. This CDR3 has 16 residues. CDR3 sequence: CASGGRWAGALDTQYF. The CDR3 DNA reads TGTGCCAGCGGTGGGAGATGGGCGGGAGCCTTAGATACGCAGTATTTT. The variable domain in full, with the rest retrieved from reference TRBV2 and TRBJ2-3, is EPEVTQTPSHQVTQMGQEVILRCVPISNHLYFYWYRQILGQKVEFLVSFYNNEISEKSEIFDDQFSVERPDGSNFTLKIRSTKLEDSAMYFCASGGRWAGALDTQYFGPGTRLTVL.

The V and J genes are TRBV28 and TRBJ1-5; D is uncertain. Germline values: CDR1 MDHEN, CDR2 SYDVKM. Trimming stripped 2 bases from V and 0 bases from J, with 26 bases between. The CDR3 loop spans 21 amino acids. The CDR3: CASSLTLPGWSGGSSNQPQHF. The CDR3 bases are TGTGCCAGCAGTTTAACCCTCCCCGGTTGGTCAGGCGGTTCTAGCAATCAGCCCCAGCATTTT.

This clone showed up just once. The chain uses TRBV7-9 and TRBJ2-7; TRBD1 aligns across 10 bases. After removal of 5 bases from V and 0 bases from J, the junction contained 7 bases not matched to a gene. The CDR3 is 16 residues long. Germline assignment: CDR1 SEHNR and CDR2 FQNEAQ (reference sequence). DNA for the CDR3: TGTGCCAGCAGCCACCCCCGGACAGGGGGCTCCTACGAGCAGTACTTC. Its translation: CASSHPRTGGSYEQYF. Combining the CDR3 with reference TRBV7-9 and TRBJ2-7 gives the whole variable domain DTGVSQNPRHKITKRGQNVTFRCDPISEHNRLYWYRQTLGQGPEFLTYFQNEAQLEKSRLLSDRFSAERPKGSFSTLEIQRTEQGDSAMYLCASSHPRTGGSYEQYFGPGTRLTVT.

The chain combines TRBV4-1 with TRBJ2-6, with D tentatively TRBD1 (6 bases). V gave up 4 bases and J gave up 2 bases, with 18 bases separating them. CDR1 and CDR2 (germline): MGHRA, YSYEKL. The CDR3 consists of 18 residues. DNA of the CDR3: TGCGCCAGCAGCCCTGACAGGAATAGTCCCCCTGGGGCCAACGTCCTGACTTTC. This translates into CASSPDRNSPPGANVLTF.

The V call is TRBV6-5, the J call TRBJ1-1; no firm D call. The V end lost 0 bases, the J end lost 2 bases, and 4 bases lay between the germline ends. This CDR3 is built from 13 residues. Per germline, CDR1 MNHEY and CDR2 SVGAGI. CDR3 residues: CASSYSSNTEAFF. CDR3 DNA: TGTGCCAGCAGTTACTCGAGCAACACTGAAGCTTTCTTT.

This chain connects TRBV9 to TRBJ2-3; 12 bases are shared with TRBD2. V lost 0 bases and J lost 0; bases outside the gene matches: 2. Per the germline V gene, CDR1 is SGDLS and CDR2 is YYNGEE. There are 17 residues in the CDR3. CDR3 nucleotide sequence: TGTGCCAGCAGCGTAGGCGGGACTAGCGGGAGCACAGATACGCAGTATTTT. It is translated as CASSVGGTSGSTDTQYF. Full variable domain (remainder filled in from reference TRBV9 and TRBJ2-3): DSGVTQTPKHLITATGQRVTLRCSPRSGDLSVYWYQQSLDQGLQFLIQYYNGEERAKGNILERFSAQQFPDLHSELNLSSLELGDSALYFCASSVGGTSGSTDTQYFGPGTRLTVL.

The V call is TRBV5-6, the J call TRBJ2-7; TRBD2 aligns across 7 bases. Germline values: CDR1 SGHDT, CDR2 YYEEEE. J lost 5 bases, V lost 0 bases, and 2 bases had no gene match. This CDR3 has 13 amino acids. The CDR3 bases are TGTGCCAGCAGCTTGGGAGCGGGGAACGAGCAGTACTTC. Translating it yields CASSLGAGNEQYF. Full variable domain (missing parts from reference TRBV5-6 and TRBJ2-7): DAGVTQSPTHLIKTRGQQVTLRCSPKSGHDTVSWYQQALGQGPQFIFQYYEEEERQRGNFPDRFSGHQFPNYSSELNVNALLLGDSALYLCASSLGAGNEQYFGPGTRLTVT.

The chain is built from TRBV4-2 and TRBJ2-7, with 8 bases identical to TRBD1. J was trimmed by 7 bases and V by 2 bases; bases with no gene match: 13. The CDR3 totals 16 residues. Germline lookup yields CDR1 LGHNA and CDR2 YNFKEQ. CDR3 sequence reads: CASSQQGGTGAWEQYF. The CDR3 DNA follows: TGTGCCAGCAGCCAACAGGGCGGGACAGGAGCTTGGGAGCAGTACTTC.

The chain has TRBV4-2 and TRBJ1-2; 7 bases align to TRBD1. The CDR3 spans 14 residues. Unmatched junction bases numbered 6, after V lost 0 bases and J lost 8 bases. Germline CDR1 LGHNA, CDR2 YNFKEQ. The CDR3 DNA sequence: TGTGCCAGCAGCCAAGAAGGACAGGAAAACGGCTACACCTTC. This sequence encodes CASSQEGQENGYTF.

The chain links TRBV9 to TRBJ2-5; 11 bases line up with TRBD2. The germline V gene has CDR1 SGDLS and CDR2 YYNGEE. Unmatched junction bases numbered 3, after V lost 3 bases and J lost 2 bases. The CDR3 has 15 residues. The CDR3 bases are TGTGCCAGCAGCGAGCGACTAGCGGGACAAGAGACCCAGTACTTC. It translates to CASSERLAGQETQYF.

The chain combines TRBV15 with TRBJ2-7; the D gene is possibly TRBD2 (5 bases). The V and J ends lost 0 bases and 5 bases respectively, with 11 bases between them. The CDR3 sequence is 14 residues long. CDR1 and CDR2 from the germline V gene are LNHNV and YYDKDF (reference sequence). CDR3 coding DNA: TGTGCCACCAGCAGAGATCTGAGTAGCGACGAGCAGTACTTC. Amino acids: CATSRDLSSDEQYF.

The rearrangement joins TRBV6-6 to TRBJ2-5, with TRBD1 as a possible D gene (6 bases). Looked up from germline, CDR1 is MNHNY and CDR2 is SVGAGI (reference sequence). The V end was cut by 11 bases, the J end by 3 bases, with 13 bases between. The CDR3 has 12 amino acids. CDR3 protein: CAARGSEETQYF. The CDR3, as DNA: TGTGCCGCCAGGGGATCTGAAGAGACCCAGTACTTC.

This sequence joins TRBV19 and TRBJ2-7; D might be TRBD1 (5 bases). The V gene's germline CDR1 is LNHDA and CDR2 SQIVND (reference sequence). The V gene lost 3 bases and the J gene lost 2 bases, with 11 bases spanning the gap. This CDR3 region has 14 residues. CDR3 sequence (DNA): TGTGCCAGTAGTATTAGGGGTATTACCTACGAGCAGTACTTC. Residues: CASSIRGITYEQYF.

The J gene is TRBJ1-5, the V gene TRBV19, with D possibly TRBD1 on 5 matching bases. Germline CDR1 is LNHDA and CDR2 is SQIVND (reference sequence). Trimming cost V 4 bases and J 0 bases, with 10 bases left between them. The CDR3 has 15 amino acids. DNA for the CDR3: TGTGCCAGTAGTAGAGGGGTTTATAGCAATCAGCCCCAGCATTTT. Its translation is CASSRGVYSNQPQHF.

This chain's CDR3 is CASSTGSSYNEQFF. CDR3 coding DNA: TGTGCCAGCAGTACAGGTAGCTCCTACAATGAGCAGTTCTTC. The chain uses TRBV6-5 and TRBJ2-1; weak D call: TRBD1 (5 bases). Germline CDR1 is MNHEY and CDR2 is SVGAGI. V was cut by 5 bases and J by 0 bases, with 8 bases left in between. The CDR3 length is 14 residues.

This chain connects TRBV6-5 to TRBJ2-1; 7 nucleotides agree with TRBD1. Germline V CDR1 and CDR2: MNHEY, SVGAGI. The length of the CDR3 is 16 residues. V lost 4 bases, J lost 0 bases, and 6 bases stayed unmatched. DNA of the CDR3: TGTGCCAGCAGTTGGGGAACAGGGGCCTCCTACAATGAGCAGTTCTTC. It codes for CASSWGTGASYNEQFF.

The V and J genes are TRBV9 and TRBJ2-4; the match to TRBD1 covers 7 bases. This CDR3 spans 16 amino acids. J was trimmed by 2 bases and V by 0 bases; bases with no gene match: 5. Germline CDR1 and CDR2: SGDLS and YYNGEE. The CDR3 is CASSVGQGSPKNIQYF. DNA of the CDR3: TGTGCCAGCAGCGTAGGACAGGGAAGCCCCAAAAACATTCAGTACTTC. Based on the CDR3 plus reference TRBV9 and TRBJ2-4, the full variable domain is DSGVTQTPKHLITATGQRVTLRCSPRSGDLSVYWYQQSLDQGLQFLIQYYNGEERAKGNILERFSAQQFPDLHSELNLSSLELGDSALYFCASSVGQGSPKNIQYFGAGTRLSVL.